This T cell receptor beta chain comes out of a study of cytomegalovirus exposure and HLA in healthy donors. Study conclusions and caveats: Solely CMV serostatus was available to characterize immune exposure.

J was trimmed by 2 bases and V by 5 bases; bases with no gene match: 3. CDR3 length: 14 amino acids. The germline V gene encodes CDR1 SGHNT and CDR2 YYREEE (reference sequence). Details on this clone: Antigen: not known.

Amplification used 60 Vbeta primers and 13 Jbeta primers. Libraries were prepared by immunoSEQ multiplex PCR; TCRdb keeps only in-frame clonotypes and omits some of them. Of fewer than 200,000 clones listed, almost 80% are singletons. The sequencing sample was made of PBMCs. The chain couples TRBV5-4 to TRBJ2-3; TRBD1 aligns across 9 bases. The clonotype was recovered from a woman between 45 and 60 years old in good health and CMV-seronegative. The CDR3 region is CASSGDRATDTQYF. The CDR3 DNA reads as TGTGCCAGCAGTGGGGACAGGGCCACAGATACGCAGTATTTT.